Listed below are T cell receptor beta chains from one sample, sequenced in a study of cytomegalovirus exposure and HLA in healthy donors. This table comes from immunoSEQ multiplex PCR, and its TCRdb copy is limited to in-frame clones, with some not included. Of 150,000 to 200,000 clones in the sample, about 78% were seen once. The material sequenced was PBMCs. The receptor set was obtained from a man aged 60-69 years in good health and CMV-seronegative. The CDR3 runs from the conserved cysteine through the conserved F or W. The D gene is left open where the match is weak. Where a row states a size, it is once, few, many or the class of an expanded clone; other rows omit it.

j_call d_call clone_size v_call cdr3_nt cdr3_aa
TRBJ2-4 TRBD1 - TRBV18 TGTGCCAGCTCACCCGGTACAGGGGGCATGGACATTCAGTACTTC CASSPGTGGMDIQYF
TRBJ1-2 - - TRBV4-3 TGCGCCAGCAGCCAAGATCATCAGGGTGGGAACTATGGCTACCCCTTC CASSQDHQGGNYGYPF
TRBJ2-7 TRBD2 - TRBV28 TGTGCCAGCAGTCCCGGGACTAGACGTTACGAGCAGTACTTC CASSPGTRRYEQYF
TRBJ2-5 TRBD1 few TRBV5-1 TGCGCCAGCAGCGAGATACAGGGGGCGGGGGAGACCCAGTACTTC CASSEIQGAGETQYF
TRBJ2-1 TRBD2 - TRBV29-1 TGCAGCGTTGATTCCGCGGCTAGCGGCGACAATGAGCAGTTCTTC CSVDSAASGDNEQFF
TRBJ2-1 - - TRBV11-2 TGTGCCAGCAGCTTAGGAGGTGGGGGGGCGGGGCAGTTCTTC CASSLGGGGAGQFF
TRBJ2-7 TRBD1 - TRBV27 TGTGCCAGCAGCCAACCTGCAGACAGGGGGCACGAGCAGTACTTC CASSQPADRGHEQYF
TRBJ2-3 - - TRBV9 TGTGCCAGCAGCGCCTTGGGCCCCACAGATACGCAGTATTTT CASSALGPTDTQYF
TRBJ2-1 TRBD1 - TRBV5-1 TGCGCCAGCAGCTTGGTGCAGGGGGAAAATGAGCAGTTCTTC CASSLVQGENEQFF
TRBJ2-1 TRBD1 - TRBV7-9 TGTGCCAGCAGCTTAGCCAGGGGGCGAGGGGATGAGCAGCTCTTC CASSLARGRGDEQLF
TRBJ1-1 TRBD1 - TRBV19 TGTGCCAGTAGTCCACGGAGGCAGGGGGGCACTGAAGCTTTCTTT CASSPRRQGGTEAFF
TRBJ2-2 TRBD2 - TRBV27 TGTGCCAGCAGTTCCTTACTAGCGGGAGCGGTCGGGGAGCTGTTTTTT CASSSLLAGAVGELFF
TRBJ1-2 TRBD1 few TRBV29-1 TGCAGCGTAGACTTGGGGGACAGGGGGTACACCTTC CSVDLGDRGYTF
TRBJ2-5 - - TRBV5-1 TGCGCCAGCAGGGCAGGCGGGGAGACCCAGTACTTC CASRAGGETQYF
TRBJ2-1 TRBD2 - TRBV10-2 TGCGCCAGCAGTCCCGGCGGGACTAGCGGGAGTTATGAGCAGTTCTTC CASSPGGTSGSYEQFF
TRBJ1-2 - - TRBV28 TGTGCCAGCAGTTTAAGGGGCGAGGCTCCTTACACCTTC CASSLRGEAPYTF
TRBJ1-2 - - TRBV7-2 TGTGCCAGCAGCCAACAGACGGGGGAGAGGTATGGCTACACCTTC CASSQQTGERYGYTF
TRBJ2-1 TRBD2 - TRBV29-1 TGCAGCGTTGTAGCGGGACTAGTAACTGAGCAGTTCTTC CSVVAGLVTEQFF
TRBJ2-7 TRBD2 - TRBV27 TGTGCCAGCAGTTTTCTAGCGGCCAGCTCCTACGAGCAGTACTTC CASSFLAASSYEQYF
TRBJ1-4 - few TRBV5-6 TGTGCCAGCAGCTTGGACGTCTCGGGTGAAAAACTGTTTTTT CASSLDVSGEKLFF
TRBJ2-5 - - TRBV18 TGTGCCAGCTCACCGAGGCCCGGGGACCAAGAGACCCAGTACTTC CASSPRPGDQETQYF
TRBJ1-2 - - TRBV6-1 TGTGCCAGCAGTGACCGACAGAGGAACTATGGCTACACCTTC CASSDRQRNYGYTF
TRBJ2-3 - few TRBV4-3 TGCGCCAGCAGCCAAGAGGGACTGAGCACAGATACGCAGTATTTT CASSQEGLSTDTQYF
TRBJ2-1 - few TRBV5-4 TGTGCCAGCAGCTTGATGCGGAGAGAGAGGGAGCAGTTCTTC CASSLMRREREQFF
TRBJ1-2 TRBD1 - TRBV7-6 TGTGCCAGCAGTCCACAGGGGGCAGGAGGCTACACCTTC CASSPQGAGGYTF
TRBJ1-2 TRBD1 - TRBV4-2 TGTGCCAGCAGCCCGAATCCCGGGACAGGGGGCGGCTACACCTTC CASSPNPGTGGGYTF
TRBJ2-7 TRBD1 few TRBV2 TGTGCCAGCAGGGGGACAGGGGTCTACGAGCAGTACTTC CASRGTGVYEQYF
TRBJ1-4 - - TRBV28 TGTGCCAGCAGTTCATCCACAGTAAATGAAAAACTGTTTTTT CASSSSTVNEKLFF
TRBJ2-7 - once TRBV5-6 TGTGCCAGCAGCTTGCCCCGCGGGACAGCGACCTACGAGCAGTACTTC CASSLPRGTATYEQYF
TRBJ2-3 TRBD2 - TRBV5-1 TGCGCCAGCAGCTTCGGGGGGGGGATAGATACGCAGTATTTT CASSFGGGIDTQYF
TRBJ2-3 - - TRBV30 TGTGCCTGGAGTATAGGACACCCTGGCACAGATACGCAGTATTTT CAWSIGHPGTDTQYF
TRBJ2-1 TRBD1 - TRBV9 TGTGCCAGCAGCGTAAAGACAGGGGCCCCGGGGAATGAGCAGTTCTTC CASSVKTGAPGNEQFF
TRBJ1-1 - - TRBV19 TGTGCCAGTAGTTTAGGACAGAACACTGAAGCTTTCTTT CASSLGQNTEAFF
TRBJ2-7 - - TRBV7-8 TGTGCCAGCAGCCGAAAGGGGGACCCGCCCCTTACCTACGAGCAGTACTTC CASSRKGDPPLTYEQYF
TRBJ2-7 - - TRBV5-3 TGTGCCAGAAGCCCTGACTGCTACGAGCAGTACTTC CARSPDCYEQYF
TRBJ2-7 TRBD2 - TRBV5-1 TGCGCCAGCAGCGTTAGCGGGATGGGAAGCTCCTACGAGCAGTACTTC CASSVSGMGSSYEQYF
TRBJ2-2 - few TRBV6-4 TGTGCCAGCAGTGACTCAGGGGGCACCGGGGAGCTGTTTTTT CASSDSGGTGELFF
TRBJ1-4 - - TRBV28 TGTGCCAGCAAAGGGGGTCAAACTAATGAAAAACTGTTTTTT CASKGGQTNEKLFF
TRBJ2-1 - - TRBV4-1 TGCGCCAGCAGCCAAGGGCCAGGGGACGGCTACAATGAGCAGTTCTTC CASSQGPGDGYNEQFF
TRBJ1-3 TRBD1 few TRBV9 TGTGCCAGCAGCGTTAGCGGACAGGCTACTGGAAACACCATATATTTT CASSVSGQATGNTIYF
TRBJ2-1 - few TRBV14 TGTGCCAGCAGCCAAGATTACGGTAGTGGTAATGAGCAGTTCTTC CASSQDYGSGNEQFF
TRBJ1-2 - - TRBV27 TGTGCCAGCAGTGGAGGGGTCGGTGGCTACACCTTC CASSGGVGGYTF
TRBJ2-3 TRBD1 - TRBV2 TGTGCCAGCAGTCCGCGGACAGGGTGGGCAGATACGCAGTATTTT CASSPRTGWADTQYF
TRBJ1-2 TRBD1 - TRBV20-1 TGCAGTGCTTTGAGGACAGGGGGCGTCCACTTC CSALRTGGVHF
TRBJ2-7 - - TRBV10-3 TGTGCCATCAGTGATCGGGCAGGGGTCTACGAGCAGTACTTC CAISDRAGVYEQYF
TRBJ2-7 TRBD2 - TRBV19 TGTGCCAGTAGCCCGACTAGCGGGAGCTCCTACGAGCAGTACTTC CASSPTSGSSYEQYF
TRBJ2-3 - - TRBV5-6 TGTGCCAGCAGCTTGGGGAGCACGGATACGCAGTATTTT CASSLGSTDTQYF
TRBJ2-7 - few TRBV10-2 TGCGCCGCAGGCGCGGGGCAGTCCTACGAGCAGTACTTC CAAGAGQSYEQYF